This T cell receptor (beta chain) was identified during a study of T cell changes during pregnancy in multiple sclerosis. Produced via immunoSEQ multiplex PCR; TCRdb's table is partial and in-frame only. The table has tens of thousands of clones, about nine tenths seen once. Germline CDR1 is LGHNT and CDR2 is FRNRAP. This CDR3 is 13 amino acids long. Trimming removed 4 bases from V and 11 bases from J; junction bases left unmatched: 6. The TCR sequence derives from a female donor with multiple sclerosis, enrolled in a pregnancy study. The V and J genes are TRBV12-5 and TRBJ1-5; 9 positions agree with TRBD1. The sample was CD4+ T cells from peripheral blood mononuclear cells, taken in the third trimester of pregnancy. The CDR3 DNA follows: TGTGCTAGTGGTTCCCCAGGGACAGGGACCCAGCATTTT. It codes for CASGSPGTGTQHF.